Following are 2 T cell receptor beta chains from one sample sequenced in a study of monozygotic twins with inflammatory bowel disease. TCRdb re-called the 5' RACE reads; one entry per CDR3 protein, DNA not given. This sample's table reports 93,000 or so distinct CDR3 sequences. What was sequenced was blood. The receptors here all came from a human donor with ulcerative colitis or Crohn's disease, or a healthy co-twin of an affected twin (not recorded which).

The chain has TRBV20-1 and TRBJ2-4. Germline CDR1 is DFQATT and CDR2 is SNEGSKA (reference sequence). The CDR3 spans 14 residues. The CDR3 sequence: CSAPESLAKNIQYF.

The V gene is TRBV7-3, the J gene TRBJ2-2; with no DNA, the TCRdb D assignment of TRBD1 cannot be verified. Germline assignment: CDR1 SGHTA and CDR2 FQGTGA. This CDR3 is 14 amino acids long. CDR3 in amino acids: CASSLGQGIGELFF. Combining the CDR3 with reference TRBV7-3 and TRBJ2-2 gives the whole variable domain GAGVSQTPSNKVTEKGKYVELRCDPISGHTALYWYRQSLGQGPEFLIYFQGTGAADDSGLPNDRFFAVRPEGSVSTLKIQRTERGDSAVYLCASSLGQGIGELFFGEGSRLTVL.